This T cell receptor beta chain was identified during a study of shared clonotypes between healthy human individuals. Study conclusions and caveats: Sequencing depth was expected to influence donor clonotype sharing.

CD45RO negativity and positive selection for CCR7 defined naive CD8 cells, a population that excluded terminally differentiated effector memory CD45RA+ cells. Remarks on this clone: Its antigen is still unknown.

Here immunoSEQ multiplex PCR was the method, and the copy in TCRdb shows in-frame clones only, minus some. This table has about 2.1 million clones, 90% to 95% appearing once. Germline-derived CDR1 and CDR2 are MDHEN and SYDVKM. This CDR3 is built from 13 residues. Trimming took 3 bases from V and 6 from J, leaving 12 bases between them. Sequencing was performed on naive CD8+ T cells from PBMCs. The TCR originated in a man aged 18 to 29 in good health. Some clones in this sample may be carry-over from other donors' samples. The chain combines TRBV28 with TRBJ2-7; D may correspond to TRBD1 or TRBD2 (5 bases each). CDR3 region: CASSLGTLVEQYF. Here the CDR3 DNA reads TGTGCCAGCAGTTTGGGGACCCTCGTCGAGCAGTACTTC. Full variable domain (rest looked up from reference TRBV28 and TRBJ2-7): DVKVTQSSRYLVKRTGEKVFLECVQDMDHENMFWYRQDPGLGLRLIYFSYDVKMKEKGDIPEGYSVSREKKERFSLILESASTNQTSMYLCASSLGTLVEQYFGPGTRLTVT.